This T cell receptor (beta chain) was identified in a study of cytomegalovirus exposure and HLA in healthy donors. Study-wide results and caveats: A list of approximately 160 TCR beta chains associated with cytomegalovirus was given. Certain sequence variants were highly shared and formed a cluster, and this cluster was likely a sequencing artifact. CMV serostatus was the only recorded immune exposure for donors.

For this clone: Antigen: not known.

The PCR was carried out with 60 Vbeta primers and 13 Jbeta primers. Some clones are missing from TCRdb's copy, which holds only in-frame ones; the method was immunoSEQ multiplex PCR. The profile shows 70,000 to 80,000 clones, almost 85% of them singletons. This sequence originates from a man between 18 and 35 years old in good health and CMV-seronegative. Sequenced material: PBMCs.

Here the CDR3 reads CASSFSGQGQYF. The CDR3 coding sequence is TGCGCCAGCAGCTTTTCGGGACAGGGGCAGTATTTT. This chain connects TRBV5-1 to TRBJ2-3, with 9 bases identical to TRBD1. The germline V gene has CDR1 SGHRS and CDR2 YFSETQ. The trim removed 2 bases at V and 11 bases at J, leaving 3 bases unmatched. CDR3 size: 12 residues.